This TCR beta chain was found in a study of vaccination effects on CD4 cells after COVID-19. Sequencing in the ViraFEST assay came after antigen-specific CD4+ T cells had been expanded with viral peptide pools, which were used to stimulate PBMC. Following 10 days of culture, CD4+ T cells were isolated. Two-dose BNT162b2 or mRNA-1273 vaccination was given to participants. Trimming cost V 6 bases and J 8 bases, with 17 bases left between them. The germline V gene encodes CDR1 KGHSH and CDR2 LQKENI. CDR3 length: 15 amino acids. Method: immunoSEQ multiplex PCR; TCRdb's copy keeps in-frame clones and lacks some. The sample holds tens of thousands of clones; roughly 81% are singletons and the top ten take roughly 1.4%. Remarks on this clone: The antigen is unknown.

V gene TRBV18 combines with J gene TRBJ1-6, with no clear D. The TCR sequence derives from a human donor who received a COVID-19 vaccine. Sequences were derived from CD4+ T cells from PBMCs cultured with HCoV-229E spike peptides, sampled after COVID-19 vaccination. For the CDR3, the DNA is TGTGCCAGCTCCCCCCGTGATGGGAGGGATTCACCCCTCCACTTT. Its protein product is CASSPRDGRDSPLHF. Full variable domain (rest looked up from reference TRBV18 and TRBJ1-6): NAGVMQNPRHLVRRRGQEARLRCSPMKGHSHVYWYRQLPEEGLKFMVYLQKENIIDESGMPKERFSAEFPKEGPSILRIQQVVRGDSAAYFCASSPRDGRDSPLHFGNGTRLTVT.